This TCR beta chain originates from a study of cytomegalovirus exposure and HLA in healthy donors. The PCR made use of 60 Vbeta and 13 Jbeta primers. Original methodology: As a later analysis found, there were approximately 80 million unique TCR beta chains, of which roughly 11 million were shared. Clones were sequenced by immunoSEQ multiplex PCR, and TCRdb holds only the in-frame ones, with some missing. That table supplies the V and J calls and clone size; D and trimming were determined from the DNA. The sample lists 140,000 to 150,000 clones, around 70% occurring once. Study findings and constraints: Excluded were some V segments that proved indistinguishable, including TRBV6-2 and TRBV6-3. Follow-up analysis seemed to connect common viral pathogens with several of the most significant clusters identified. A few chains tied to CMV proved CMV antigen-specific in vitro.

About this clone: Its antigen is not known.

Germline V CDR1 and CDR2: KGHSH, LQKENI. The V end was cut by 2 bases, the J end by 0 bases, with 11 bases between. This CDR3 has 16 residues. The sample consisted of PBMCs. The chain recombines TRBV18 with TRBJ2-1; D is perhaps TRBD2 (5 bases). This TCR was recovered from a man aged 40-49 years in good health and CMV-seronegative. Here the CDR3 reads CASSPGQRSSYNEQFF. The CDR3 coding sequence is TGTGCCAGCTCACCAGGTCAGCGGAGCTCCTACAATGAGCAGTTCTTC.